The next 2 T cell receptor beta chains were all read from a single sample in a study of human T cells and chemical hapten exposure. The time point denotes: healthy volunteer bleed at 2 weeks. Sequencing started from total RNA isolated from unfractionated whole blood. TCRdb analysed the RACE reads with MiXCR anew, one entry per CDR3 protein. The table shows tens of thousands of distinct CDR3 sequences, with over 7% occurring only once. The specimen was whole blood. The source is a human donor in good health. Some clones in this sample may be carry-over from other donors' samples.

With respect to this clonotype: This may stem from a read error, because a much larger clone lies one nucleotide away. The CDR3 loop reads CGAPDRAVGEQYF. The CDR3 DNA sequence: TGCGGTGCTCCGGACAGGGCGGTTGGGGAGCAGTACTTC. The chain couples TRBV20-1 to TRBJ2-7, with TRBD1 matching over 8 bases. This CDR3 comprises 13 residues. Germline assignment: CDR1 DFQATT and CDR2 SNEGSKA (reference sequence).

This clonotype was counted a few times. The chain links TRBV30 to TRBJ2-7; D is perhaps TRBD1 or TRBD2 (5 bases each). Between the trimmed V and J ends, which lost 0 bases and 1 base, there was a span of 10 bases. Germline assignment: CDR1 GTSNPN and CDR2 SVGIG (reference sequence). This CDR3 contains 14 residues. CDR3 in DNA: TGTGCCTGGAGTGTTGGGACGGGATCCTACGAGCAGTACTTC. This encodes CAWSVGTGSYEQYF.